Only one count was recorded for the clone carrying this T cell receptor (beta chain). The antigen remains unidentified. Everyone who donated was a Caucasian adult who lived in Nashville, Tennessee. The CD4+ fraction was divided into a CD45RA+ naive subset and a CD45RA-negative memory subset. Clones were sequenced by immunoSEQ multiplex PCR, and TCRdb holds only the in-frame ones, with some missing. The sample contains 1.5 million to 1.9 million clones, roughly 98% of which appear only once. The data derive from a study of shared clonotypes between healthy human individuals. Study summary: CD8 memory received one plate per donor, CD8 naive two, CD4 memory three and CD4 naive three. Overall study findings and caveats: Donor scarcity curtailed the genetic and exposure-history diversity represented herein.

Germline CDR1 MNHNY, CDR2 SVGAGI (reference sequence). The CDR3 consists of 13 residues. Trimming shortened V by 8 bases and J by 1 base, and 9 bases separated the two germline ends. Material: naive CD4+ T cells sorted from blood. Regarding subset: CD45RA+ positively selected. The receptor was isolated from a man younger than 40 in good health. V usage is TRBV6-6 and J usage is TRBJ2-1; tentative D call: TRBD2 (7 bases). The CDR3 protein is CASGGASYNEQFF. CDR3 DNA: TGTGCCAGCGGGGGGGCGTCCTACAATGAGCAGTTCTTC.